These T cell receptor beta chains were read from a single sample in a study of OX40 agonist ivuxolimab in advanced cancers. Repertoires were generated with immunoSEQ multiplex PCR, while TCRdb's copy carries only in-frame clones and drops some. The table lists about 15,000 clones, roughly 75% of them singletons, with around an eighth in the top ten. Sequenced here: CD4+ or CD8+ T cells sorted from blood, sampled in a trial of the OX40 agonist ivuxolimab. The receptors derive from an adult with an advanced solid tumor such as melanoma, head and neck, liver or kidney cancer. CDR3s leave out the opening cysteine and the closing phenylalanine or tryptophan. The D gene is left open where the match is weak.

CDR3aa	d_gene	v_gene	j_gene
ASSLGIAGVGLSEQF	TRBD2	TRBV7-6	TRBJ2-1
ASSETSGSSDTQY	TRBD2	TRBV6-4	TRBJ2-3
ASSAEGQPYNEQF	-	TRBV9	TRBJ2-1
ASLGRSVETQY	-	TRBV2	TRBJ2-5
ASSTPTGSSGANVLT	TRBD1	TRBV27	TRBJ2-6
ASTLVGGGEYNEQF	TRBD2	TRBV19	TRBJ2-1
ASSLAGNEQF	-	TRBV5-4	TRBJ2-1
ASSEDGGVLETQY	TRBD2	TRBV2	TRBJ2-5
ASSDSYNEQF	-	TRBV27	TRBJ2-1
ASSQGSLNTEAF	-	TRBV9	TRBJ1-1
ASLGAEQY	-	TRBV7-2	TRBJ2-7
ASKGTSVLLVYSYEQY	TRBD2	TRBV9	TRBJ2-7
ASSQDRSGEQF	-	TRBV4-1	TRBJ2-1